This is a list of T cell receptor beta chains from one sample in a study of blood T cell repertoires in COVID-19. The table came from immunoSEQ multiplex PCR; TCRdb's copy has only in-frame clones and leaves some out. The sample lists about 280,000 clones; around 90% were seen once. The sample consisted of PBMCs or T cells enriched from blood (not recorded which). These receptors were taken from a young woman who had recovered from COVID-19. The CDR3 runs from the conserved cysteine through the conserved F or W. D genes are given only for firm matches. Only some rows state a clone size, as once, few, many or a class for expanded clones.

>.|.|TRBV18|TRBJ1-2
TGTGCCACCTCCATAGGGGCAGGGACTTATGGCTACACCTTC
CATSIGAGTYGYTF
>TRBD1|.|TRBV24-1|TRBJ2-1
TGTGCCACCAGTGATTCCGGACAGGGATCTTACAATGAGCAGTTCTTC
CATSDSGQGSYNEQFF
>.|.|TRBV3-1/TRBV3-2|TRBJ1-6
TGTGCCAGCACCCAAGGGACAATTAGTTCACCCCTCCACTTT
CASTQGTISSPLHF
>TRBD2|once|TRBV3-1/TRBV3-2|TRBJ2-5
TGTGCCAGCAAAATCATGTTACCTAGCGGGGCCCCGACAGAGACCCAGTACTTC
CASKIMLPSGAPTETQYF
>TRBD1|.|TRBV29-1|TRBJ2-7
TGCAGCGTCGGCGGAGGGACAGGGGGAATTTACGAGCAGTACTTC
CSVGGGTGGIYEQYF
>TRBD1|.|TRBV5-5|TRBJ1-4
TGTGCCAGCAGCTTTAGGACAGGGAACTTTAGGGAAAAACTGTTTTTT
CASSFRTGNFREKLFF
>.|.|TRBV27|TRBJ1-5
TGTGCCAGCAGTTTATTAGGATTGGGGGCGGACAATCAGCCCCAGCATTTT
CASSLLGLGADNQPQHF
>.|.|TRBV5-6|TRBJ2-5
TGTGCCAGCGGGTCTTCCGGGGGAGCGAAGACCCAGTACTTC
CASGSSGGAKTQYF
>.|.|TRBV6-5|TRBJ2-3
TGTGCCAGCAGTTACTCGTACCTCGGGGGAGATACGCAGTATTTT
CASSYSYLGGDTQYF
>TRBD1|.|TRBV19|TRBJ2-6
TGTGCCAGTATGGAGAAGACAGGGGTGATTCTTTCTGGGGCCAACGTCCTGACTTTC
CASMEKTGVILSGANVLTF
>.|.|TRBV28|TRBJ1-3
TGTGCCAGCAGCGAACAGGTCTACTCTGGAAACACCATATATTTT
CASSEQVYSGNTIYF
>.|.|TRBV10-3|TRBJ2-5
TGTGCCACCCAAGGGGAACCGGCAGGAGGGAGCCAGTACTTC
CATQGEPAGGSQYF
>TRBD1|once|TRBV7-9|TRBJ2-7
TGTGCCAGCAGTTCCGAAGGGACAGGCCCCCGCGAGCAGTACTTC
CASSSEGTGPREQYF
>TRBD1|.|TRBV10-2|TRBJ2-7
TGCGCCAGCGGGGCCGACAGGGGGAACTACGAGCAGTACTTC
CASGADRGNYEQYF
>TRBD2|.|TRBV5-1|TRBJ2-7
TGCGCCAGCAGCGTCCGACTAGCGGGGGTGGACGAGCAGTACTTC
CASSVRLAGVDEQYF
>TRBD2|.|TRBV27|TRBJ2-7
TGTGCCAGCAGTTTAGCGGGAGATTACGAGCAGTACTTC
CASSLAGDYEQYF
>TRBD2|.|TRBV7-9|TRBJ2-1
TGTGCCAGCAGCCCGGGGACTAGCGGGGGGGCCGTTGAGCAGTTCTTC
CASSPGTSGGAVEQFF
>.|.|TRBV7-2|TRBJ1-2
TGTGCCAGCAGCTTATACATACAGGGCTTAGGCTACACCTTC
CASSLYIQGLGYTF
>.|.|TRBV9|TRBJ2-3
TGTGCCAGCAGCGTCGTGGGGCGGGATACGCAGTATTTT
CASSVVGRDTQYF
>.|.|TRBV25-1|TRBJ1-3
TGTGCCAGCAGTGAACAGGGTTTTAGTGGAAACACCATATATTTT
CASSEQGFSGNTIYF
>TRBD1|.|TRBV5-1|TRBJ2-2
TGCGCCAGCAGCCTACAGGGGGCCCCGAACACCGGGGAGCTGTTTTTT
CASSLQGAPNTGELFF
>.|.|TRBV18|TRBJ1-1
TGTGCCAGCTCACTCAACCAGGGAGGACTGAACACTGAAGCTTTCTTT
CASSLNQGGLNTEAFF
>.|.|TRBV3-1/TRBV3-2|TRBJ2-3
TGTGCCAGCAGCCAGAGAGCGGATACGCAGTATTTT
CASSQRADTQYF
>TRBD1|.|TRBV5-1|TRBJ2-2
TGCGCCAGCAGCTGGGACAGGGGGAACGGGGAGCTGTTTTTT
CASSWDRGNGELFF
>TRBD1|.|TRBV29-1|TRBJ2-7
TGCAGCGTTGAAGGCGACAGGGTCACCTACGAGCAGTACTTC
CSVEGDRVTYEQYF
>TRBD2|.|TRBV2|TRBJ2-5
TGTGCCAGCACGGGGGAAAGACTAGCGGGGGGCCCTCAGTACTTC
CASTGERLAGGPQYF
>.|.|TRBV27|TRBJ1-6
TGTGCCAGCAGTTTATCGAGGGATTCACCCCTCCACTTT
CASSLSRDSPLHF
>TRBD1|.|TRBV7-9|TRBJ1-1
TGTGCCAGCAGCCTGGACAGGGCAGAAGCTTTCTTT
CASSLDRAEAFF
>TRBD1|few|TRBV28|TRBJ1-6
TGTGCCAGCAAAGGGACAGGGCCCTATAATTCACCCCTCCACTTT
CASKGTGPYNSPLHF
>TRBD2|.|TRBV5-1|TRBJ2-7
TGCGCCAGCAGCTTAACTAGCGGGAGTCTTGAGCAGTACTTC
CASSLTSGSLEQYF
>TRBD1|.|TRBV29-1|TRBJ2-3
TGCAGCGCTCCCCCTCGGACAGGGGGCATCACAGATACGCAGTATTTT
CSAPPRTGGITDTQYF
>.|.|TRBV11-2|TRBJ1-1
TGTGCCAGCAGCTTATTCCCTTCGAACACTGAAGCTTTCTTT
CASSLFPSNTEAFF
>TRBD2|.|TRBV27|TRBJ2-5
TGTGCCAGCAGCGCCAGAAGGGGGACTAGCGGGGGGGCTGGGACCCAGTACTTC
CASSARRGTSGGAGTQYF
>TRBD1|.|TRBV19|TRBJ2-7
TGTGCCAGTAGTATCAGGGGGCAGACCGAGCAGTACTTC
CASSIRGQTEQYF
>.|.|TRBV12-3/TRBV12-4|TRBJ1-6
TGTGCCAGTTCCGCGTCCTATAATTCACCCCTCCACTTT
CASSASYNSPLHF
>TRBD2|.|TRBV27|TRBJ2-7
TGTGCCAGCAGTTTATTACTAGCGGGGGGGAATTACGAGCAGTACTTC
CASSLLLAGGNYEQYF